Shown below are 9 T cell receptor beta chains from a single sample sequenced in a study of OX40 agonist ivuxolimab in advanced cancers. Profiling relied on immunoSEQ multiplex PCR, and the TCRdb table lists in-frame clones only, not all of them. The sample records roughly 70,000 clones, 86% being singletons. Sequenced material: CD4+ or CD8+ T cells sorted from blood, taken in a trial of the OX40 agonist ivuxolimab. The receptors come from an adult with an advanced solid tumor such as melanoma, head and neck, liver or kidney cancer.

CDR3 sequence reads: CASSPDREHQPQHF. The CDR3 DNA reads TGTGCCAGCAGTCCTGACAGGGAACATCAGCCCCAGCATTTT. The chain has TRBV7-9 and TRBJ1-5, with 7 bases lining up with TRBD1. The germline V gene has CDR1 SEHNR and CDR2 FQNEAQ (reference sequence). Trimming at V came to 6 bases and at J to 5 bases, leaving 7 bases not matched to a gene. This CDR3 contains 14 residues.

The rearrangement joins TRBV7-8 to TRBJ2-2; 7 nucleotides line up with TRBD1. Germline-derived CDR1 and CDR2 are SGHVS and FQNEAQ. The CDR3 is 13 amino acids. The ends lost 3 bases at V and 12 bases at J; junction bases unmatched: 7. This chain's CDR3 is CASSFRQGGKLFF. In DNA, the CDR3 is TGTGCCAGCAGCTTCCGACAGGGTGGAAAGCTGTTTTTT.

The V and J genes are TRBV6-6 and TRBJ2-1; D is uncertain. The CDR3 extends over 12 amino acids. Germline-derived CDR1 and CDR2 are MNHNY and SVGAGI (reference sequence). Trimming stripped 4 bases from V and 6 bases from J, with 7 bases between. CDR3 DNA: TGTGCCAGCAGTTTTCACACCAATGAGCAGTTCTTC. Protein sequence: CASSFHTNEQFF.

This clone was counted a few times. The V call is TRBV27, the J call TRBJ2-7; D tentatively reads TRBD1 or TRBD2 (5 bases each). Germline CDR1 and CDR2: MNHEY and SMNVEV (reference sequence). V dropped 5 bases and J dropped 3 bases, with 20 bases sitting between them. The CDR3 length is 16 residues. CDR3 DNA: TGTGCCAGCAGTCAGCCGGCGGGTAGGGGATTCTACGAGCAGTACTTC. Its protein is CASSQPAGRGFYEQYF.

The V gene is TRBV4-1, the J gene TRBJ2-1; no definite D call. V lost 1 base and J lost 0, with 7 bases in between. This CDR3 has 15 residues. Germline-derived CDR1 and CDR2 are MGHRA and YSYEKL. Here the CDR3 DNA reads TGCGCCAGCAGCCAAGGTAGAGGCTCCTACAATGAGCAGTTCTTC. It translates to CASSQGRGSYNEQFF.

The chain recombines TRBV7-2 with TRBJ2-7; 10 positions agree with TRBD2. The ends lost 6 bases at V and 6 bases at J; junction bases unmatched: 11. The CDR3 extends over 15 amino acids. Germline V gene sequence: CDR1 SGHTA, CDR2 FQGNSA. In DNA form, the CDR3 reads TGTGCCAGCAGTCGTCGGGGCAGCGGGAGGGGCGAGCAGTACTTC. Amino acids: CASSRRGSGRGEQYF.

The rearrangement links TRBV9 to TRBJ1-3; no definite D call. The V and J ends lost 4 bases and 0 bases respectively, with 11 bases between them. The CDR3 has 15 residues. The germline V gene encodes CDR1 SGDLS and CDR2 YYNGEE. CDR3 sequence reads: CASSPDLGSGNTIYF. In DNA form, the CDR3 reads TGTGCCAGCAGCCCAGATCTGGGCTCTGGAAACACCATATATTTT.

The chain has TRBV5-6 and TRBJ2-7; 9 bases line up with TRBD2. The CDR3 sequence is 15 residues long. Losses at the gene ends were 0 bases for V and 3 bases for J; bases not matched to a gene: 4. CDR1 and CDR2 from the germline V gene are SGHDT and YYEEEE. This CDR3 reads CASSLGGTSFYEQYF. CDR3 sequence (DNA): TGTGCCAGCAGCTTGGGGGGGACTAGCTTCTACGAGCAGTACTTC.

The chain combines TRBV11-3 with TRBJ2-3; D possibly uses TRBD1 or TRBD2 (5 bases each). The CDR3 has 11 amino acids. Trimming shortened V by 8 bases and J by 3 bases, and 6 bases separated the two germline ends. The germline gives CDR1 SGHNT, CDR2 YENEEA. CDR3 in amino acids: CASEGTDTQYF. DNA of the CDR3: TGTGCCAGCGAGGGGACAGATACGCAGTATTTT.